Presented here are 16 T cell receptor beta chains from one specimen sequenced in a study of CD8 T cells in Susac syndrome. When the RNA was reverse transcribed, random hexamers were used with an input of about 0.5 to 1 ug. TCRdb reanalysed the immunoSEQ multiplex PCR reads using MiXCR and keeps one entry per CDR3 protein. The repertoire consists of 50,000 or so distinct CDR3 sequences, with 80% to 95% occurring once and the leading ten covering less than 0.55%. Sequences were obtained from CD8+ T cells from PBMCs. The receptors originated from a human donor in good health.

This clonotype was picked up one time. The chain carries TRBV5-1 and TRBJ1-2; D is uncertain. Germline CDR1 reads SGHRS; CDR2 reads YFSETQ. V shed 0 bases and J shed 4 bases, with 13 bases lying between them. The CDR3 runs 15 residues. The CDR3 coding sequence is TGCGCCAGCAGCTTGGTGGCAGATGCCTTCTATGGCTACACCTTC. It specifies CASSLVADAFYGYTF. The full variable domain, in which reference TRBV5-1 and TRBJ1-2 provide the parts outside the CDR3, is KAGVTQTPRYLIKTRGQQVTLSCSPISGHRSVSWYQQTPGQGLQFLFEYFSETQRNKGNFPGRFSGRQFSNSRSEMNVSTLELGDSALYLCASSLVADAFYGYTFGSGTRLTVV.

The chain couples TRBV7-8 to TRBJ2-7; D might be TRBD1 (6 bases). The CDR3 has 13 residues. V lost 5 bases to trimming and J lost 4 bases, with 12 bases between them. The germline gives CDR1 SGHVS, CDR2 FQNEAQ. The CDR3 coding sequence is TGTGCCAGCAGCCCCGGACAGCGTTACGAGCAGTACTTC. Protein sequence: CASSPGQRYEQYF.

This chain links TRBV3-1 with TRBJ1-2; TRBD1 agrees at 8 bases. Losses at the gene ends were 2 bases for V and 3 bases for J; bases not matched to a gene: 8. Germline lookup yields CDR1 LGHDT and CDR2 YNNKEL (reference sequence). CDR3 length: 16 amino acids. CDR3 nucleotide sequence: TGTGCCAGCAGCCAAACCGGGACAGGTCTCGACTATGGCTACACCTTC. Translation gives CASSQTGTGLDYGYTF.

This chain joins TRBV7-9 and TRBJ2-5, with a possible D match to TRBD1 (5 bases). The CDR3 has 13 residues. V dropped 5 bases and J dropped 1 base, with 8 bases sitting between them. Germline loops: CDR1 SEHNR, CDR2 FQNEAQ (reference sequence). The CDR3 coding sequence is TGTGCCAGCAGCCCCACAGGCCAAGAGACCCAGTACTTC. Protein: CASSPTGQETQYF.

The table lists this clonotype with a count of one. J is TRBJ1-1 and V is TRBV19; D call uncertain. The V gene lost 8 bases and the J gene lost 6 bases, with 19 bases spanning the gap. Germline V gives CDR1 LNHDA, CDR2 SQIVND (reference sequence). This CDR3 spans 14 amino acids. The CDR3 DNA reads as TGTGCCAGTTCGGGAAGACGGGATAAGGCTGAAGCTTTCTTT. Amino acid sequence: CASSGRRDKAEAFF.

The V and J genes are TRBV9 and TRBJ1-2; 10 nucleotides match TRBD1. The CDR3 loop spans 17 amino acids. CDR1 SGDLS and CDR2 YYNGEE come from the germline V gene. V was pared by 3 bases and J by 4 bases, with 12 bases of the junction left unmatched. This CDR3 is CASSGDPGQGHRYGYTF. Written as DNA, the CDR3 is TGTGCCAGCAGCGGAGATCCGGGACAGGGGCATCGCTATGGCTACACCTTC.

This chain joins TRBV2 and TRBJ2-1; D remains ambiguous. The germline CDR1 and CDR2 sequences are SNHLY and FYNNEI. V lost 2 bases, J lost 7 bases, and 6 bases lay in between. The CDR3 runs 12 residues. This CDR3 reads CASSEFQNEQFF. As DNA, the CDR3 is TGTGCCAGCAGTGAATTTCAGAATGAGCAGTTCTTC.

The V call is TRBV10-3, the J call TRBJ2-7; the D is unclear. From germline, CDR1 is ENHRY and CDR2 SYGVKD. This CDR3 has 12 amino acids. V shed 3 bases and J shed 0 bases, with 3 bases lying between them. CDR3 DNA: TGTGCCATCAGTGACATCTCCTACGAGCAGTACTTC. This codes for CAISDISYEQYF.

The rearrangement joins TRBV27 to TRBJ2-1; 9 nucleotides line up with TRBD2. Unmatched junction bases numbered 6, after V lost 8 bases and J lost 10 bases. CDR1 is MNHEY, CDR2 SMNVEV, per germline (reference sequence). The CDR3 contains 12 residues. The chain's CDR3 is CASGSGRREQFF. The CDR3 bases are TGTGCCAGCGGTAGCGGGAGACGCGAGCAGTTCTTC.

The chain has TRBV27 and TRBJ1-5, with a tentative D call TRBD1 (5 bases). Germline V gene lookup returns CDR1 MNHEY and CDR2 SMNVEV (reference sequence). The ends were cut back, 3 bases at V and 0 bases at J, with 9 bases in the middle. This CDR3 is built from 15 residues. CDR3 sequence (DNA): TGTGCCAGCAGTTTCACAGGTTATAGCAATCAGCCCCAGCATTTT. Translating gives CASSFTGYSNQPQHF.

This clonotype was observed once. The rearrangement uses TRBV5-4 and TRBJ1-1; TRBD1 is a possible D gene (5 bases). Germline V gene data show CDR1 as SGHNT and CDR2 as YYREEE (reference sequence). V shed 0 bases and J shed 1 base, with 19 bases lying between them. The CDR3 loop spans 18 amino acids. DNA of the CDR3: TGTGCCAGCAGCTTGGTGGGGGAGGGACTCAAGAGGAACACTGAAGCTTTCTTT. It encodes CASSLVGEGLKRNTEAFF.

The chain is built from TRBV20-1 and TRBJ2-7, with TRBD2 matching 7 bases. CDR3 length equals 16 residues. V lost 0 bases, J lost 0 bases, and 8 bases stayed unmatched. CDR1 is DFQATT, CDR2 SNEGSKA, per germline (reference sequence). The CDR3 loop is CSARDPTSALSYEQYF. CDR3 in DNA: TGCAGTGCTAGAGATCCCACTAGCGCTCTCTCCTACGAGCAGTACTTC.

The V and J genes are TRBV6-4 and TRBJ2-1; D is perhaps TRBD2 (5 bases). The V gene's germline CDR1 is MRHNA and CDR2 SNTAGT. Trimming shortened V by 4 bases and J by 9 bases, and 19 bases separated the two germline ends. This CDR3 is built from 15 residues. CDR3 bases: TGTGCCAGCAGTGGATCGGGAATCTTAAGGGCTGAGCAGTTCTTC. Its protein is CASSGSGILRAEQFF.

The chain combines TRBV12-3 or TRBV12-4 with TRBJ1-5; TRBD1 agrees at 8 bases. The V segment lost 6 bases and the J segment 4 bases; nucleotides outside the gene matches: 8. The CDR3 contains 15 residues. CDR3 sequence: CASSSGQGWNQPQHF. The CDR3 DNA sequence: TGTGCCAGCAGCTCAGGACAGGGTTGGAATCAGCCCCAGCATTTT.

The rearrangement joins TRBV12-3 or TRBV12-4 to TRBJ2-7; D might be TRBD1 or TRBD2, each matching 5 bases. This CDR3 spans 14 amino acids. The germline V and J ends were trimmed by 5 bases and 6 bases, with 17 bases remaining between them. The CDR3 reads CASSPGTALPEQYF. The CDR3 DNA is TGTGCCAGCAGTCCCGGGACGGCCCTCCCCGAGCAGTACTTC.

The genes are TRBV7-9 and TRBJ2-1; D not certain. The V end was cut by 4 bases, the J end by 5 bases, with 18 bases between. The CDR3 is 16 amino acids. CDR1 and CDR2 (germline): SEHNR, FQNEAQ (reference sequence). CDR3 loop: CASSYNPSKRHNEQFF. CDR3 in DNA: TGTGCCAGCAGCTACAACCCCTCCAAGAGACACAATGAGCAGTTCTTC.